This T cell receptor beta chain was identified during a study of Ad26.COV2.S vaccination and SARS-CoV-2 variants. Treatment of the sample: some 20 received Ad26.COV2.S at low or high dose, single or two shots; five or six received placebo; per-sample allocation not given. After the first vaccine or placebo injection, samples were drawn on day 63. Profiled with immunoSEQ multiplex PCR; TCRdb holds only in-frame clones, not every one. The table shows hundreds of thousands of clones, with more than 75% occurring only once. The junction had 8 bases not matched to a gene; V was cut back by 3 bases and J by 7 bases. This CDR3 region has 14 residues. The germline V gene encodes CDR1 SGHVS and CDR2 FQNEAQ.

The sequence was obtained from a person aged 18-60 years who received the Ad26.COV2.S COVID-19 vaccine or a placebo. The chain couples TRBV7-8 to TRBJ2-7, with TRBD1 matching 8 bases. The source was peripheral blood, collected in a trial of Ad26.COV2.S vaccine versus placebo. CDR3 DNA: TGTGCCAGCAGCTTGGGACAGGTTGTGGGAGAGCAGTACTTC. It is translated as CASSLGQVVGEQYF.